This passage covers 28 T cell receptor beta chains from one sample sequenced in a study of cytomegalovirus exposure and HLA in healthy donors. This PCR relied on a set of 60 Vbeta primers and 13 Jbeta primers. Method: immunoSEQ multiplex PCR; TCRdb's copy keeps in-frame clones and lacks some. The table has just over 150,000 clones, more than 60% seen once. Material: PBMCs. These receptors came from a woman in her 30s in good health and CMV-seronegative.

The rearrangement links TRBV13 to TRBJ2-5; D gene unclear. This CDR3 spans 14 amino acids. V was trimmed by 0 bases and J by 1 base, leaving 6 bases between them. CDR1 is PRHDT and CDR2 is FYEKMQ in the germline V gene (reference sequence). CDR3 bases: TGTGCCAGCAGCTTAGGGCAGGTCCAAGAGACCCAGTACTTC. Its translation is CASSLGQVQETQYF.

DNA of the CDR3: TGTGCCAGCAGTTTCACCGGGGGGGAAGGGACGCAGTATTTT. It codes for CASSFTGGEGTQYF. The chain employs TRBV7-9 and TRBJ2-3, with 8 bases identical to TRBD2. The CDR3 spans 14 residues. V gave up 6 bases and J gave up 9 bases; unmatched junction bases: 11. Germline CDR1 reads SEHNR; CDR2 reads FQNEAQ (reference sequence). Together with reference TRBV7-9 and TRBJ2-3, the CDR3 gives the full variable domain: DTGVSQNPRHKITKRGQNVTFRCDPISEHNRLYWYRQTLGQGPEFLTYFQNEAQLEKSRLLSDRFSAERPKGSFSTLEIQRTEQGDSAMYLCASSFTGGEGTQYFGPGTRLTVL.

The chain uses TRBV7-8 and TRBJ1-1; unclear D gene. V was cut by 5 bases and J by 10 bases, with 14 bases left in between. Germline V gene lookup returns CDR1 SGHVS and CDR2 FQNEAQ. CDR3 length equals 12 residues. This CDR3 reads CASSTTRGRAFF. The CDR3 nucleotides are TGTGCCAGCAGCACCACTCGGGGTCGAGCTTTCTTT.

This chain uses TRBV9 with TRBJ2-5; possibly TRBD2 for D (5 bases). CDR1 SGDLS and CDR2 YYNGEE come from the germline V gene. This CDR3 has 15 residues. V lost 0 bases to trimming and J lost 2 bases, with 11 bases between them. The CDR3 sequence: CASSVDGLYQETQYF. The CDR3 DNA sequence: TGTGCCAGCAGCGTAGATGGACTCTATCAAGAGACCCAGTACTTC.

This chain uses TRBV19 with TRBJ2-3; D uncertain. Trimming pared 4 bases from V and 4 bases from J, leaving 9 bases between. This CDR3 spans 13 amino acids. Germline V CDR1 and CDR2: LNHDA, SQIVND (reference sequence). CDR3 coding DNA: TGTGCCAGTAGTAGCTTAGCATCAGATACGCAGTATTTT. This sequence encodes CASSSLASDTQYF.

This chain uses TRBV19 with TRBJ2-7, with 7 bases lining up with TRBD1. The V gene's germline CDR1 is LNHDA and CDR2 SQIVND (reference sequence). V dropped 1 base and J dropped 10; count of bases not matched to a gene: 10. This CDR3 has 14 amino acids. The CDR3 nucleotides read TGTGCCAGTAGTATAGGGCGTGACAGGGCGCGACAGTACTTC. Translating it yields CASSIGRDRARQYF.

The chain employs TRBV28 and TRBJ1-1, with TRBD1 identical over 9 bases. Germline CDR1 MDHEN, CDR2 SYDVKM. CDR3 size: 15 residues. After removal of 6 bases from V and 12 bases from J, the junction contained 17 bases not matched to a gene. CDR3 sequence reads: CASSLEPQGARRTFF. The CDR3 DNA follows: TGTGCCAGCAGCCTTGAACCACAGGGGGCGAGAAGGACTTTCTTT.

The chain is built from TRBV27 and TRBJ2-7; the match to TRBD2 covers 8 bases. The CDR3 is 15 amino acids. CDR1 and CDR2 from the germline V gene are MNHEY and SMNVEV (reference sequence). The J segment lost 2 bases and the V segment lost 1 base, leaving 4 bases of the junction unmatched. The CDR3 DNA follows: TGTGCCAGCAGTTTATGGGCTAGCGGGCCCTACGAGCAGTACTTC. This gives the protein CASSLWASGPYEQYF.

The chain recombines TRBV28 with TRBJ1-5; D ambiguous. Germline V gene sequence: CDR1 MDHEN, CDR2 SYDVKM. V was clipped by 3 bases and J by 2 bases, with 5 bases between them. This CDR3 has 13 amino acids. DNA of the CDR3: TGTGCCAGCAGTTTCGGTGGCAATCAGCCCCAGCATTTT. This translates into CASSFGGNQPQHF.

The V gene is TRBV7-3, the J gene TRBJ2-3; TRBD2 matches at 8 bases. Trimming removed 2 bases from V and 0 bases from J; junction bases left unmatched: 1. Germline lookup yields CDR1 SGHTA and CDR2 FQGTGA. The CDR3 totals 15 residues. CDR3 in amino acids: CASSLQRGSTDTQYF. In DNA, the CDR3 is TGTGCCAGCAGCTTACAGCGGGGGAGCACAGATACGCAGTATTTT.

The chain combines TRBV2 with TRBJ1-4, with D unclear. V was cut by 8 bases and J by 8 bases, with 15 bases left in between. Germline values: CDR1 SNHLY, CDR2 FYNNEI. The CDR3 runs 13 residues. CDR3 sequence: CASCTVIGEKLFF. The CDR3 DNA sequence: TGTGCCAGCTGCACGGTTATCGGGGAAAAACTGTTTTTT.

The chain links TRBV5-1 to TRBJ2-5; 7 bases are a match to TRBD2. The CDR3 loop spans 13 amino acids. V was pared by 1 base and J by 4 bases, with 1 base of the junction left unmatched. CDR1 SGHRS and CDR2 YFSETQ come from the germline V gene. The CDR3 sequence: CASSLSGVETQYF. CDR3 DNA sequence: TGCGCCAGCAGCTTGAGCGGGGTAGAGACCCAGTACTTC.

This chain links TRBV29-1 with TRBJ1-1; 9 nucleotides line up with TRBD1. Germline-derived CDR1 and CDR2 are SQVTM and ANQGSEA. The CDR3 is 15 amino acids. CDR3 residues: CMVQPRQGVGGEAFF. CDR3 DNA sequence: TGCATGGTTCAGCCCCGACAGGGGGTGGGTGGTGAAGCTTTCTTT.

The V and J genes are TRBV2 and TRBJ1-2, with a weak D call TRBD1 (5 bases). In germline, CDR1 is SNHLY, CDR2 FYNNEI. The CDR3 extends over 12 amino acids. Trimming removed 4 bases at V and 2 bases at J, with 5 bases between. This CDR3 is CASSGTNYGYTF. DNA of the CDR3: TGTGCCAGCAGTGGGACAAACTATGGCTACACCTTC.

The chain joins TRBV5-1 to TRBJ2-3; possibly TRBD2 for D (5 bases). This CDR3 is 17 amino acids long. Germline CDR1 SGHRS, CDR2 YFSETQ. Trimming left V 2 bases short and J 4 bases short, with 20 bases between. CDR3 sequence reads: CASSFLLPVPGADTQYF. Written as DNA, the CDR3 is TGCGCCAGCAGCTTTCTTCTCCCAGTCCCCGGGGCAGATACGCAGTATTTT.

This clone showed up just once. The CDR3 DNA follows: TGTGCCAGCAGTGAAGCGACAGGGAACTATGGCTACACCTTC. Its translation is CASSEATGNYGYTF. The chain carries TRBV2 and TRBJ1-2; 7 bases fit TRBD1. The CDR3 extends over 14 amino acids. The junction had 0 bases not matched to a gene; V was cut back by 0 bases and J by 2 bases. Germline values: CDR1 SNHLY, CDR2 FYNNEI.

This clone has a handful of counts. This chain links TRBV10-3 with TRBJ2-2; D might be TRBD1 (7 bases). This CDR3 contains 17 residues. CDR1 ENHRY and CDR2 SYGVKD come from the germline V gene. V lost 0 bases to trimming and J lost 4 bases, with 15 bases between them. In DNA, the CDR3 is TGTGCCATCAGTGAGTCGGAGGGGGCGCTGGTCACCGGGGAGCTGTTTTTT. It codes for CAISESEGALVTGELFF.

Written as DNA, the CDR3 is TGCGCCAGCAGTCAGGGCATGGAAGACAGGCCGCCCAATCAGCCCCAGCATTTT. Its translation is CASSQGMEDRPPNQPQHF. The chain recombines TRBV23-1 with TRBJ1-5, with TRBD1 as a possible D gene (6 bases). TRBV23-1 is designated an ORF whose function remains uncertain. The CDR3 is 18 amino acids. Trimming stripped 3 bases from V and 3 bases from J, with 21 bases between.

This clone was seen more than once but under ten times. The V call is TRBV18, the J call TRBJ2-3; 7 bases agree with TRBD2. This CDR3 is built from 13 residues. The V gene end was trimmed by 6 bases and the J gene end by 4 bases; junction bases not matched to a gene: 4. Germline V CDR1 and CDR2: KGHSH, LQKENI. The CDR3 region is CASSLGGADTQYF. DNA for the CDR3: TGTGCCAGCTCCCTGGGGGGGGCAGATACGCAGTATTTT.

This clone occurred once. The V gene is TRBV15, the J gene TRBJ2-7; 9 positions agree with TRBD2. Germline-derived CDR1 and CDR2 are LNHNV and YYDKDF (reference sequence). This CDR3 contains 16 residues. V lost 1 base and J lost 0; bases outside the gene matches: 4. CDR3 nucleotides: TGTGCCACCAGCAGAGGCCTAGCGGGGAGCTCCTACGAGCAGTACTTC. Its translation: CATSRGLAGSSYEQYF.

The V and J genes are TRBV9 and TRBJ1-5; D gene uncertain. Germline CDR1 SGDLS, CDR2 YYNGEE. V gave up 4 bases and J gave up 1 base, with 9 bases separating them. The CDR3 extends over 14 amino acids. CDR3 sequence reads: CASSLSESNQPQHF. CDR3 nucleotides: TGTGCCAGCAGCCTTTCTGAGAGCAATCAGCCCCAGCATTTT. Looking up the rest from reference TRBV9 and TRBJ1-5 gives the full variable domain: DSGVTQTPKHLITATGQRVTLRCSPRSGDLSVYWYQQSLDQGLQFLIQYYNGEERAKGNILERFSAQQFPDLHSELNLSSLELGDSALYFCASSLSESNQPQHFGDGTRLSIL.

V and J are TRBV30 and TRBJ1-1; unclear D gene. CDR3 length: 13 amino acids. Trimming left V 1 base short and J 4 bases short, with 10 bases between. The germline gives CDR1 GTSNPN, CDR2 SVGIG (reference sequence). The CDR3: CAWSDEGRTEAFF. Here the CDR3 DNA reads TGTGCCTGGAGTGACGAGGGTCGCACTGAAGCTTTCTTT.

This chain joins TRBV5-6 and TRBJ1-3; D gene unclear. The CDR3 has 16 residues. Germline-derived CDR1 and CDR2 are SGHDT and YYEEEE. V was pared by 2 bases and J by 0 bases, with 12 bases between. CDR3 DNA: TGTGCCAGCAGCTTTCAGTTCGCAGACTCTGGAAACACCATATATTTT. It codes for CASSFQFADSGNTIYF.

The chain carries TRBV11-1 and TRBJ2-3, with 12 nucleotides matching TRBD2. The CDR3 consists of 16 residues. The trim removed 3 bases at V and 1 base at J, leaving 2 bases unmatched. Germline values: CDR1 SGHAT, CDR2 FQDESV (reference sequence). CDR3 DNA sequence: TGTGCCAGCAGCTTTAGGACTAGCGGGGGCACAGATACGCAGTATTTT. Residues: CASSFRTSGGTDTQYF.

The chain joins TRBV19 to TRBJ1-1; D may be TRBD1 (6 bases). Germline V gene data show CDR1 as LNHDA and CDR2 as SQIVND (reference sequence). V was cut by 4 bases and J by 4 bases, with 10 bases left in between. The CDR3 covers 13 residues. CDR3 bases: TGTGCCAGTAGTACCGGCAGGGGCACTGAAGCTTTCTTT. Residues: CASSTGRGTEAFF. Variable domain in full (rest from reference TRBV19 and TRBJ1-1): DGGITQSPKYLFRKEGQNVTLSCEQNLNHDAMYWYRQDPGQGLRLIYYSQIVNDFQKGDIAEGYSVSREKKESFPLTVTSAQKNPTAFYLCASSTGRGTEAFFGQGTRLTVV.

In DNA, the CDR3 is TGTGCCAGCTCCCAGGACAGGGCTGCAGGAAACACCATATATTTT. It yields the protein CASSQDRAAGNTIYF. V and J are TRBV18 and TRBJ1-3, with 8 bases that match TRBD1. This CDR3 region has 15 residues. J lost 4 bases, V lost 6 bases, and 8 bases had no gene match. CDR1 and CDR2 from the germline V gene are KGHSH and LQKENI.

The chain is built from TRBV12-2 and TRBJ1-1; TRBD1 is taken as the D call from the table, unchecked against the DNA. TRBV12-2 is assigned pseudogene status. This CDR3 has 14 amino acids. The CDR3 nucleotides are TGTGCAAGTCGCTTAGTTCTCCGACAGGGAGAAGCTTTCTTT. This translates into CASRLVLRQGEAFF.

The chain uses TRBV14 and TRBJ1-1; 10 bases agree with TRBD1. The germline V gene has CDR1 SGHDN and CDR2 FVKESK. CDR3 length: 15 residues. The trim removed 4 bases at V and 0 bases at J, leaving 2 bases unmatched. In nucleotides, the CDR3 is TGTGCCAGCAGCCCGGGACAGGGGATGAACACTGAAGCTTTCTTT. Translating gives CASSPGQGMNTEAFF.